This TCR beta chain stems from a study of cytomegalovirus exposure and HLA in healthy donors. Overall study: The same platform was used for the 110 or so validation repertoires as for the 600 to 700 first-cohort repertoires, as reported in a later analysis.

Method: immunoSEQ multiplex PCR; TCRdb's copy keeps in-frame clones and lacks some. The data hold 75,000 to 85,000 clones, with roughly 91% observed a single time. From the roughly 110-subject validation cohort, which was separate from the approximately 700-subject first cohort, the donors were drawn. V lost 3 bases to trimming and J lost 0 bases, with 10 bases between them. CDR3 length: 15 residues. In germline, CDR1 is SGHDT, CDR2 YYEEEE. Turning to this clone: Its antigen is not known.

Study findings and constraints: Across donors, most TCRs were seen rarely, yet some public ones were widespread. Confirmation in vitro established that a few CMV-associated chains were specific for CMV antigens.

The TCR comes from a man aged 30 to 39 in good health and CMV-seronegative. Sequenced material: PBMCs. The V and J genes are TRBV5-6 and TRBJ1-5; tentative D call: TRBD1 (5 bases). CDR3 residues: CASSSGIDSNQPQHF. CDR3 nucleotides: TGTGCCAGCAGCTCAGGGATTGATAGCAATCAGCCCCAGCATTTT.